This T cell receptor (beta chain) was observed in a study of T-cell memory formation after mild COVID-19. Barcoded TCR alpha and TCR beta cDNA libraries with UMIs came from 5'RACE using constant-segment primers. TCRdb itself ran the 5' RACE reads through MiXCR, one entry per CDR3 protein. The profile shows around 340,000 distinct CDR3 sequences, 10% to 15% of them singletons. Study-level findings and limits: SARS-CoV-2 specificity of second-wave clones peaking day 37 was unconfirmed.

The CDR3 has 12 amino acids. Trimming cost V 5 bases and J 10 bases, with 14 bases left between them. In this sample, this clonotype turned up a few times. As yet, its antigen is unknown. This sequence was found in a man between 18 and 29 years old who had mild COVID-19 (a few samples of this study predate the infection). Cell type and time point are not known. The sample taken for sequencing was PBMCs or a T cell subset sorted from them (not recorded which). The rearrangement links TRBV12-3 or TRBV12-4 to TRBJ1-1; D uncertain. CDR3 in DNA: TGTGCCAGCAGTAACGGCCCTGGTGGAGCTTTCTTT. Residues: CASSNGPGGAFF.